Each of the 10 T cell receptor beta chains below was sequenced from the same sample in a study of shared clonotypes between healthy human individuals. Method: immunoSEQ multiplex PCR; TCRdb's copy keeps in-frame clones and lacks some. The table has roughly 2.2 million clones, roughly 92% seen once. Sequencing was performed on naive CD4+ T cells from PBMCs. Documented subset: CD45RA+ positively selected. These receptors came from a man between 18 and 35 years old in good health. Some clones in this sample may be carry-over from other donors' samples.

The rearrangement uses TRBV7-7 and TRBJ2-2; 7 bases match TRBD1. The V gene end was trimmed by 5 bases and the J gene end by 2 bases; junction bases not matched to a gene: 2. The germline V gene has CDR1 SSHAT and CDR2 FNYEAQ (reference sequence). The CDR3 loop spans 14 amino acids. CDR3: CASSRDSNTGELFF. CDR3 DNA sequence: TGTGCCAGCAGCCGGGACAGTAACACCGGGGAGCTGTTTTTT. The full variable domain, with the rest looked up from reference TRBV7-7 and TRBJ2-2, is GAGVSQSPRYKVTKRGQDVTLRCDPISSHATLYWYQQALGQGPEFLTYFNYEAQPDKSGLPSDRFSAERPEGSISTLTIQRTEQRDSAMYRCASSRDSNTGELFFGEGSRLTVL.

The chain uses TRBV7-9 and TRBJ1-2; D is perhaps TRBD1 (5 bases). Germline lookup yields CDR1 SEHNR and CDR2 FQNEAQ (reference sequence). The CDR3 sequence is 13 residues long. The V end lost 5 bases, the J end lost 0 bases, and 7 bases lay between the germline ends. The CDR3 region has the DNA TGTGCCAGCAGCCCACAGGCTAACTATGGCTACACCTTC. Amino acid sequence: CASSPQANYGYTF.

Regarding this clone: This CDR3 is also generated by other DNA sequences in the sample. The CDR3 loop reads CASSVVYEQYF. The CDR3 DNA is TGTGCCAGCAGTGTGGTCTACGAGCAGTACTTC. V and J are TRBV2 and TRBJ2-7; D remains unclear. The CDR3 has 11 amino acids. Germline CDR1 reads SNHLY; CDR2 reads FYNNEI. Between the trimmed V and J ends, which lost 4 bases and 3 bases, there was a span of 4 bases.

This clone was observed once. The same CDR3 also results from other DNA sequences found in this sample. The chain combines TRBV28 with TRBJ2-3; D is ambiguous. The V gene's germline CDR1 is MDHEN and CDR2 SYDVKM. CDR3 length: 13 amino acids. The V end lost 6 bases, the J end lost 1 base, and 8 bases lay between the germline ends. The CDR3 DNA is TGTGCCAGCAGACTGAGTGGCACAGATACGCAGTATTTT. Translating it yields CASRLSGTDTQYF.

The chain has TRBV21-1 and TRBJ2-7; the DNA was not compared with TRBD2, the D call given in the table. TRBV21-1 is marked as a pseudogene. CDR3 length: 20 residues. The CDR3: CASSSSGAFDDGGRANEQYF. CDR3 DNA sequence: TGTGCCAGCAGCTCATCTGGGGCATTTGACGACGGCGGGAGGGCCAACGAGCAGTACTTC.

This chain links TRBV28 with TRBJ1-1; TRBD1 matches at 7 bases. The germline V gene has CDR1 MDHEN and CDR2 SYDVKM. The CDR3 loop spans 14 amino acids. Germline trimming cut 11 bases from V and 1 base from J; bases unmatched to any gene: 10. CDR3 loop: CALGRGQPNTEAFF. CDR3 bases: TGTGCCCTTGGTAGGGGACAGCCGAACACTGAAGCTTTCTTT.

This sequence joins TRBV28 and TRBJ2-7; D is perhaps TRBD2 (5 bases). The CDR3 spans 14 residues. Trimming stripped 2 bases from V and 4 bases from J, with 12 bases between. Germline values: CDR1 MDHEN, CDR2 SYDVKM. In DNA, the CDR3 is TGTGCCAGCAGTTTAAGATCTGGGGAGTACGAGCAGTACTTC. It specifies CASSLRSGEYEQYF.

The chain uses TRBV12-5 and TRBJ2-7; maybe TRBD2 (5 bases). Trimming removed 0 bases at V and 0 bases at J, with 12 bases between. Germline-derived CDR1 and CDR2 are LGHNT and FRNRAP. This CDR3 is 16 amino acids long. This CDR3 reads CASGLVRVDYSYEQYF. The CDR3 DNA sequence: TGTGCTAGTGGTTTGGTACGCGTTGACTACTCCTACGAGCAGTACTTC.

This CDR3 is CASSQGVAGNTIYF. CDR3 DNA: TGTGCCAGCAGCCAGGGGGTAGCTGGAAACACCATATATTTT. The chain employs TRBV7-8 and TRBJ1-3; 7 bases map to TRBD1. V lost 5 bases to trimming and J lost 2 bases; unmatched junction nucleotides: 3. The germline V gene has CDR1 SGHVS and CDR2 FQNEAQ. CDR3 length: 14 residues.

This clone was found once. The chain couples TRBV28 to TRBJ2-5, with 7 nucleotides matching TRBD2. The CDR3 runs to 16 residues. V dropped 6 bases and J dropped 1; count of bases not matched to a gene: 11. In germline, CDR1 is MDHEN, CDR2 SYDVKM. The chain's CDR3 is CASSPPTGTIQETQYF. For the CDR3, the DNA is TGTGCCAGCAGCCCTCCTACGGGGACTATCCAAGAGACCCAGTACTTC.